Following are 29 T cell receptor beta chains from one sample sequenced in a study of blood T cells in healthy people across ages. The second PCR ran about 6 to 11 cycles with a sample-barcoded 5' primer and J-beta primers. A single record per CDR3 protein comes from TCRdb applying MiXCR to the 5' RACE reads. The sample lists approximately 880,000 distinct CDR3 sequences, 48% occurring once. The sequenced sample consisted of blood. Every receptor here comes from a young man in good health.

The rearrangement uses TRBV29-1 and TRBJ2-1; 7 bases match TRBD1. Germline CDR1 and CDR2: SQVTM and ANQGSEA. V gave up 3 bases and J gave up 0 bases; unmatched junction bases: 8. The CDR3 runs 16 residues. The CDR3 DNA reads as TGCAGCGTTGAGTATTCCGGGGACAGCTCCTACAATGAGCAGTTCTTC. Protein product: CSVEYSGDSSYNEQFF.

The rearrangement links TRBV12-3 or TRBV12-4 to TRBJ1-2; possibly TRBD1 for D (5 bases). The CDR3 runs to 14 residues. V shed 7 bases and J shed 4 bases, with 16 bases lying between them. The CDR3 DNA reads TGTGCCAGCACCCATAGGGGAAACGGCTATGGCTACACCTTC. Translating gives CASTHRGNGYGYTF.

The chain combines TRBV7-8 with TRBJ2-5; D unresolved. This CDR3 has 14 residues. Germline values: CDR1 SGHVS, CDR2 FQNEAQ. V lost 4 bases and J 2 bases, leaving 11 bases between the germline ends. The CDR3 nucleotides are TGTGCCAGCAGCTCAACGACACCTCAAGAGACCCAGTACTTC. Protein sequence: CASSSTTPQETQYF.

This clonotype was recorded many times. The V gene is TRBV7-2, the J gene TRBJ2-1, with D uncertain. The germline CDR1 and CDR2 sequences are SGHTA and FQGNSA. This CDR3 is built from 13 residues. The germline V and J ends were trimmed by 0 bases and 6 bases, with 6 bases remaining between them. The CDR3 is CASSLANRNEQFF. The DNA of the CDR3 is TGTGCCAGCAGCTTAGCCAACCGCAATGAGCAGTTCTTC.

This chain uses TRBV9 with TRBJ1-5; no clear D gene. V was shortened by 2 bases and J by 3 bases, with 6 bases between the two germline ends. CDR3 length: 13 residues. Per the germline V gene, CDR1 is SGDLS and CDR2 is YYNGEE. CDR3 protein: CASSVDFNQPQHF. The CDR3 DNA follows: TGTGCCAGCAGCGTGGACTTCAATCAGCCCCAGCATTTT.

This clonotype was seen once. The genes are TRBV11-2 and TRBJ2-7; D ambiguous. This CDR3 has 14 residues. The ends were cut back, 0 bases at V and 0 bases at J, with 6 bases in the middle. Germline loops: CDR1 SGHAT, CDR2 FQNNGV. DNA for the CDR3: TGTGCCAGCAGCTTAGAGTGGAGCTCCTACGAGCAGTACTTC. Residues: CASSLEWSSYEQYF.

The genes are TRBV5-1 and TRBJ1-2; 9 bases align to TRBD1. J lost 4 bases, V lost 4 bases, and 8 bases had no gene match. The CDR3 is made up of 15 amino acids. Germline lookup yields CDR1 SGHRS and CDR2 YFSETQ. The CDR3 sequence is CASSAPGQGPYGYTF. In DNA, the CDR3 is TGCGCCAGCAGCGCCCCGGGACAGGGCCCCTATGGCTACACCTTC.

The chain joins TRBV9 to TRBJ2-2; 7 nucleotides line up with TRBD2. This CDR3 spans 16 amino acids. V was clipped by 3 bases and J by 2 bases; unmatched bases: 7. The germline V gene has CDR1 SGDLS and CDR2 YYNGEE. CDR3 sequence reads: CASSASSGRNTGELFF. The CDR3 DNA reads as TGTGCCAGCAGCGCCAGTAGCGGGCGAAACACCGGGGAGCTGTTTTTT.

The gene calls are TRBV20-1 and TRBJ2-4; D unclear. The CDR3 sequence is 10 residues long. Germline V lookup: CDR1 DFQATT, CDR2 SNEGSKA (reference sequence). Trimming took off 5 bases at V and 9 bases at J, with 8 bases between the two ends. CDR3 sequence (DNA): TGCAGTGCTGAACTCGGCATTCAGTACTTC. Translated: CSAELGIQYF.

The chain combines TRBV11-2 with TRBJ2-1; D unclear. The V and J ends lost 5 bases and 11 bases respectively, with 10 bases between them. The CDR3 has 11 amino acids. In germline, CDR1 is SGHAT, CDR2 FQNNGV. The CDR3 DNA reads TGTGCCAGCAGCGAAGACTTCAAGCAGTTCTTC. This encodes CASSEDFKQFF.

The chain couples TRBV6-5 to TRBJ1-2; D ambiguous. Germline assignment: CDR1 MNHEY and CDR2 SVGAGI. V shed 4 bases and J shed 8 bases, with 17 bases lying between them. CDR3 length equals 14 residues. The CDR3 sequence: CASSFGEVGRGYTF. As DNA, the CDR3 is TGTGCCAGCAGTTTCGGGGAGGTGGGCCGAGGCTACACCTTC.

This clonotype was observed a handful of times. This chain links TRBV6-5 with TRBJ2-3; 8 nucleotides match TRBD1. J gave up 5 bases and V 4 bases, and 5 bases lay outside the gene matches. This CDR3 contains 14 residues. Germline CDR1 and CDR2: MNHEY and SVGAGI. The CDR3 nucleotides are TGTGCCAGCAGTTCCCAGGGGGCTAGAGATACGCAGTATTTT. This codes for CASSSQGARDTQYF.

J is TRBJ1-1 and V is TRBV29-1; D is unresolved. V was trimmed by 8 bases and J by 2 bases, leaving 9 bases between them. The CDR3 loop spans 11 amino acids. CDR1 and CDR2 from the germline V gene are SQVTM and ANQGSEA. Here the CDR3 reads CSFRLNTEAFF. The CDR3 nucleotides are TGCAGCTTCCGATTAAACACTGAAGCTTTCTTT.

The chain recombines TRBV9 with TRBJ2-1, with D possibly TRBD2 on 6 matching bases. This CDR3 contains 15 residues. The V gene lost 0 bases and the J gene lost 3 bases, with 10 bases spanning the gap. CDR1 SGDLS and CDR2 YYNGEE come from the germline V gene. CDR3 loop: CASSVGDSGYNEQFF. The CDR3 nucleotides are TGTGCCAGCAGCGTAGGAGATAGCGGCTACAATGAGCAGTTCTTC.

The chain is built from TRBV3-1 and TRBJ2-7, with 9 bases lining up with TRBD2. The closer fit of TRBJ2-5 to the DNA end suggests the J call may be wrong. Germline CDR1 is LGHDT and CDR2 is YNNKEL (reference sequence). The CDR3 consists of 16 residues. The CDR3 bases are TGTGCCAGCAGCCAATGGGTAGCGGGGGTTAAGGAGACCCAGTACTTC. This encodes CASSQWVAGVKETQYF.

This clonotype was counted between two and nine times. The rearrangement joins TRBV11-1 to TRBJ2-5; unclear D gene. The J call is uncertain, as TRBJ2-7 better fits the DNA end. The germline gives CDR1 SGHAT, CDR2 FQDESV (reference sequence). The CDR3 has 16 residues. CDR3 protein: CASSLLEDRQFYEQYF. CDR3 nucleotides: TGTGCCAGCAGCTTATTAGAGGATAGGCAATTCTACGAGCAGTACTTC.

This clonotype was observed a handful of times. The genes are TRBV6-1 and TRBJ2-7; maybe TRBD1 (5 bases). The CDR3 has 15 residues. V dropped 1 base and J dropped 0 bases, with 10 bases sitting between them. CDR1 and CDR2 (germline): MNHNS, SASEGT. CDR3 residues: CASSEVTGSSYEQYF. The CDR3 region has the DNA TGTGCCAGCAGTGAAGTTACAGGCAGCTCCTACGAGCAGTACTTC.

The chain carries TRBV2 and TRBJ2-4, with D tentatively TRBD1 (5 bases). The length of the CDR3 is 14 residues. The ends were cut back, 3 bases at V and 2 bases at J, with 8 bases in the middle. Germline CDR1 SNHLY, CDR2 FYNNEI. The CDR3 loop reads CASSDRGTKNIQYF. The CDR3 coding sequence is TGTGCCAGCAGTGATAGGGGAACCAAAAACATTCAGTACTTC.

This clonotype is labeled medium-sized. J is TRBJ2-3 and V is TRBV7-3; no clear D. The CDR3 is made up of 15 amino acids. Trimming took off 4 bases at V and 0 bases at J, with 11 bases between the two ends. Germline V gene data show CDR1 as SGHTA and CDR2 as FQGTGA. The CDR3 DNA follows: TGTGCCAGCAGCTCCCCAGACTTTAGCACAGATACGCAGTATTTT. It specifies CASSSPDFSTDTQYF.

CDR3 sequence: CASSYGETNEQYF. Written as DNA, the CDR3 is TGTGCCAGCAGTTACGGCGAGACCAACGAGCAGTACTTC. The genes are TRBV6-6 and TRBJ2-7, with D hard to call. This CDR3 spans 13 amino acids. Germline V gene sequence: CDR1 MNHNY, CDR2 SVGAGI (reference sequence). V dropped 2 bases and J dropped 5 bases, with 10 bases sitting between them.

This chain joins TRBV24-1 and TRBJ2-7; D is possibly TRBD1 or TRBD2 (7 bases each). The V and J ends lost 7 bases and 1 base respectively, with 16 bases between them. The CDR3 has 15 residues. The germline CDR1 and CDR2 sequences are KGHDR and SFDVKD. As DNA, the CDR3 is TGTGCCACCAGGGGGGGGACAGTAGAGTCCTACGAGCAGTACTTC. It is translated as CATRGGTVESYEQYF.

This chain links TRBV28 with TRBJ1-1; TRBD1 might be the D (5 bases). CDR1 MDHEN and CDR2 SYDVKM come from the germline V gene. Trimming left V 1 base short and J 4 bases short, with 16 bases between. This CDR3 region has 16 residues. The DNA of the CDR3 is TGTGCCAGCAGTTTATCCAGGGCGGGGGGATCCACTGAAGCTTTCTTT. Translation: CASSLSRAGGSTEAFF. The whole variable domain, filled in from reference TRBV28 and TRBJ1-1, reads DVKVTQSSRYLVKRTGEKVFLECVQDMDHENMFWYRQDPGLGLRLIYFSYDVKMKEKGDIPEGYSVSREKKERFSLILESASTNQTSMYLCASSLSRAGGSTEAFFGQGTRLTVV.

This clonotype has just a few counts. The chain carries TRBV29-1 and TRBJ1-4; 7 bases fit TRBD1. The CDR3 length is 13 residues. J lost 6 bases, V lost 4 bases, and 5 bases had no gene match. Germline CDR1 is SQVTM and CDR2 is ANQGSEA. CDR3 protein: CSVVRRGDEKLFF. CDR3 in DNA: TGCAGCGTTGTCCGCAGGGGGGATGAAAAACTGTTTTTT.

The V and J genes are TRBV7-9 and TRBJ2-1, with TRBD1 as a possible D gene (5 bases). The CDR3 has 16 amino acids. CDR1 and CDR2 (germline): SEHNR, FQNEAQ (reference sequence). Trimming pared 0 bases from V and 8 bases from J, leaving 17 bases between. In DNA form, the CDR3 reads TGTGCCAGCAGCTTAGCGCGGTCAGGGTTAGATCATGAGCAGTTCTTC. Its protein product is CASSLARSGLDHEQFF.

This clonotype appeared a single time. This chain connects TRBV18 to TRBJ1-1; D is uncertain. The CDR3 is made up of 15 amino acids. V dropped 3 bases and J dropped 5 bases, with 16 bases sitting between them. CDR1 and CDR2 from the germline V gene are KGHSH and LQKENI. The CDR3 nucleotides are TGTGCCAGCTCACCGTCGAGAGGGATGGGAACTGAAGCTTTCTTT. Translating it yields CASSPSRGMGTEAFF. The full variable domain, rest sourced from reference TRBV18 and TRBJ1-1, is NAGVMQNPRHLVRRRGQEARLRCSPMKGHSHVYWYRQLPEEGLKFMVYLQKENIIDESGMPKERFSAEFPKEGPSILRIQQVVRGDSAAYFCASSPSRGMGTEAFFGQGTRLTVV.

CDR3 residues: CASSLAYDEQFF. The CDR3 DNA sequence: TGCGCCAGCAGCTTGGCCTATGATGAGCAGTTCTTC. The J gene is TRBJ2-1, the V gene TRBV5-1, with no clear D. Germline V gene sequence: CDR1 SGHRS, CDR2 YFSETQ. This CDR3 comprises 12 residues. Trimming took off 0 bases at V and 8 bases at J, with 6 bases between the two ends.

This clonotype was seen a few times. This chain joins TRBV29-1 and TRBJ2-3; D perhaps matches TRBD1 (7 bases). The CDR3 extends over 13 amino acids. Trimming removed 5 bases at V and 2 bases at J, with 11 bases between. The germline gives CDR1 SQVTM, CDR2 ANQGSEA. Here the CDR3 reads CSVPGGHTDTQYF. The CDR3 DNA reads TGCAGCGTTCCAGGGGGGCACACAGATACGCAGTATTTT.

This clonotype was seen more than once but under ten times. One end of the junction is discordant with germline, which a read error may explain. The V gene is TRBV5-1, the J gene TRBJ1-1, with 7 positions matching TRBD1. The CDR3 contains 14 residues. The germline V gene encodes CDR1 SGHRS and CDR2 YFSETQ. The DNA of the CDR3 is TGTGCCAGCAGTGAACGGACAGGGAACACTGAAGCTTTCTTT. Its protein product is CASSERTGNTEAFF.

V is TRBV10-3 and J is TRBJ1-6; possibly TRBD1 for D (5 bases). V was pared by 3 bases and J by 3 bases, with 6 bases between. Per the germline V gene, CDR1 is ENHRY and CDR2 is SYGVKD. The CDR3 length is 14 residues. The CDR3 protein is CAISETGYNSPLHF. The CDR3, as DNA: TGTGCCATCAGTGAAACAGGCTATAATTCACCCCTCCACTTT.